The 23 T cell receptor beta chains listed next were all sequenced from one sample in a study of cytomegalovirus exposure and HLA in healthy donors. Primers for the PCR totalled 60 Vbeta and 13 Jbeta. Profiled with immunoSEQ multiplex PCR; TCRdb holds only in-frame clones, not every one. The profile covers 150,000 to 200,000 clones, with about 12% appearing a single time and approximately 7.8% taken by the ten largest. Specimen: PBMCs. The receptors shown here come from a man aged 50-60 years in good health and CMV-seropositive.

This clone was observed a handful of times. The chain links TRBV19 to TRBJ1-2, with 7 bases fitting TRBD1. This CDR3 is built from 15 residues. Germline V lookup: CDR1 LNHDA, CDR2 SQIVND (reference sequence). Trimming cost V 5 bases and J 8 bases; bases outside gene matches: 14. The CDR3 region is CASSSPGTVGAGYTF. In nucleotides, the CDR3 is TGTGCCAGTAGTTCACCAGGGACAGTGGGTGCGGGCTACACCTTC.

In this sample, this clone turned up a few times. This chain links TRBV5-6 with TRBJ2-5, with D perhaps matching TRBD2 (6 bases). The CDR3 has 15 amino acids. Germline V gene sequence: CDR1 SGHDT, CDR2 YYEEEE. Between the trimmed V and J ends, which lost 0 bases and 6 bases, there was a span of 15 bases. The CDR3, as DNA: TGTGCCAGCAGCTTGGTAGGTAGCGGTTTAAAGACCCAGTACTTC. Protein sequence: CASSLVGSGLKTQYF.

The chain joins TRBV6-5 to TRBJ1-2; 7 positions agree with TRBD1. The J segment lost 7 bases and the V segment lost 7 bases, leaving 12 bases of the junction unmatched. Per germline, CDR1 MNHEY and CDR2 SVGAGI. CDR3 length equals 14 residues. For the CDR3, the DNA is TGTGCCAGCACTCGACAGGGTGGGTCTGGTGGCTACACCTTC. As protein: CASTRQGGSGGYTF.

CDR3 residues: CASRFSSTDTQYF. The CDR3, as DNA: TGTGCCAGCAGGTTCTCTAGCACAGATACGCAGTATTTT. V gene TRBV11-2 combines with J gene TRBJ2-3; D unclear. The CDR3 has 13 residues. V lost 6 bases, J lost 0 bases, and 7 bases lay in between. The V gene's germline CDR1 is SGHAT and CDR2 FQNNGV.

This clone turned up a few times. V usage is TRBV7-8 and J usage is TRBJ1-2, with 9 positions matching TRBD1. This CDR3 has 15 residues. V shed 3 bases, J shed 2 bases, and the junction held 4 bases outside the gene matches. Germline lookup yields CDR1 SGHVS and CDR2 FQNEAQ. Here the CDR3 reads CASSLQTGGNYGYTF. The CDR3 DNA is TGTGCCAGCAGCTTGCAGACAGGGGGGAACTATGGCTACACCTTC.

The chain is built from TRBV7-9 and TRBJ1-5; no clear D. The V end was cut by 11 bases, the J end by 8 bases, with 7 bases between. Germline CDR1 SEHNR, CDR2 FQNEAQ (reference sequence). CDR3 size: 9 residues. CDR3 DNA sequence: TGTGCCCGTCCCGAGCCCCAGCATTTT. Translation: CARPEPQHF.

V and J are TRBV7-2 and TRBJ1-2, with 9 positions matching TRBD1. CDR1 and CDR2 from the germline V gene are SGHTA and FQGNSA. The CDR3 has 15 amino acids. V lost 1 base to trimming and J lost 7 bases; unmatched junction nucleotides: 7. CDR3 sequence (DNA): TGTGCCAGCAGCTTAGAGGGGACAGGGATAGTTGGCTACACCTTC. This gives the protein CASSLEGTGIVGYTF. Drawing the rest from reference TRBV7-2 and TRBJ1-2, the complete variable domain is GAGVSQSPSNKVTEKGKDVELRCDPISGHTALYWYRQSLGQGLEFLIYFQGNSAPDKSGLPSDRFSAERTGGSVSTLTIQRTQQEDSAVYLCASSLEGTGIVGYTFGSGTRLTVV.

This clone was recorded a few times. The chain uses TRBV5-1 and TRBJ2-1; 9 nucleotides match TRBD2. Germline loops: CDR1 SGHRS, CDR2 YFSETQ. The V segment lost 3 bases and the J segment 8 bases; nucleotides outside the gene matches: 9. This CDR3 region has 15 residues. Here the CDR3 reads CASSSGLAGKDEQFF. The CDR3 DNA reads as TGCGCCAGCAGCTCGGGACTAGCAGGTAAGGATGAGCAGTTCTTC.

This clone was picked up many times. The gene calls are TRBV18 and TRBJ1-1; 8 positions agree with TRBD1. Trimming cost V 3 bases and J 10 bases; bases outside gene matches: 10. The CDR3 is 14 amino acids. CDR1 KGHSH and CDR2 LQKENI come from the germline V gene. CDR3 in DNA: TGTGCCAGCTCACCTCAGGGGGCCTCCTCCGTAGCTTTCTTT. Translated: CASSPQGASSVAFF. Filled out from reference TRBV18 and TRBJ1-1, the complete variable domain reads NAGVMQNPRHLVRRRGQEARLRCSPMKGHSHVYWYRQLPEEGLKFMVYLQKENIIDESGMPKERFSAEFPKEGPSILRIQQVVRGDSAAYFCASSPQGASSVAFFGQGTRLTVV.

The chain combines TRBV4-1 with TRBJ2-3, with 9 bases aligning to TRBD2. Germline V gene lookup returns CDR1 MGHRA and CDR2 YSYEKL. J was trimmed by 3 bases and V by 1 base; bases with no gene match: 2. The CDR3 is made up of 15 amino acids. CDR3 sequence: CASSQVTSGTDTQYF. The CDR3, as DNA: TGCGCCAGCAGCCAAGTGACTAGCGGAACAGATACGCAGTATTTT.

The V and J genes are TRBV4-3 and TRBJ2-3, with D maybe TRBD2 (6 bases). Trimming left V 0 bases short and J 3 bases short, with 16 bases between. Germline V gene lookup returns CDR1 LGHNA and CDR2 YSLEER. The CDR3 is made up of 17 amino acids. The CDR3 region is CASSQDFWGDTTDTQYF. The CDR3 nucleotides read TGCGCCAGCAGCCAAGATTTTTGGGGGGATACGACAGATACGCAGTATTTT.

Only a few counts were recorded for this clone. The chain has TRBV5-1 and TRBJ2-5, with TRBD2 as a possible D gene (6 bases). V lost 4 bases and J 2 bases, leaving 12 bases between the germline ends. There are 14 residues in the CDR3. Germline CDR1 SGHRS, CDR2 YFSETQ. The CDR3 here is CASSHPGLQETQYF. In DNA, the CDR3 is TGCGCCAGCAGCCACCCGGGACTTCAAGAGACCCAGTACTTC.

The chain employs TRBV27 and TRBJ2-2; the D gene is possibly TRBD1 (7 bases). Trimming cost V 5 bases and J 6 bases, with 19 bases left between them. The CDR3 extends over 16 amino acids. Germline CDR1 reads MNHEY; CDR2 reads SMNVEV (reference sequence). This CDR3 reads CASSTGDRKRAGELFF. The CDR3 bases are TGTGCCAGCAGTACGGGGGACAGAAAGAGGGCCGGGGAGCTGTTTTTT.

This clone was observed a handful of times. The chain recombines TRBV12-5 with TRBJ1-4; D is uncertain. This CDR3 comprises 14 residues. The V end was cut by 9 bases, the J end by 8 bases, with 19 bases between. The germline CDR1 and CDR2 sequences are LGHNT and FRNRAP. This chain's CDR3 is CASEGEAPGEKLFF. The CDR3 nucleotides read TGTGCTAGCGAAGGAGAGGCCCCCGGAGAAAAACTGTTTTTT.

This clone was detected only a few times. V is TRBV19 and J is TRBJ1-2; D uncertain. CDR1 LNHDA and CDR2 SQIVND come from the germline V gene (reference sequence). V was clipped by 6 bases and J by 2 bases, with 10 bases between them. This CDR3 has 13 amino acids. CDR3 in amino acids: CASSPRANYGYTF. CDR3 DNA sequence: TGTGCCAGTAGCCCGCGGGCAAACTATGGCTACACCTTC. The complete variable domain, with remaining parts taken from reference TRBV19 and TRBJ1-2, reads DGGITQSPKYLFRKEGQNVTLSCEQNLNHDAMYWYRQDPGQGLRLIYYSQIVNDFQKGDIAEGYSVSREKKESFPLTVTSAQKNPTAFYLCASSPRANYGYTFGSGTRLTVV.

The CDR3 loop is CASSIDSQETQYF. CDR3 bases: TGCGCCAGCAGCATAGACAGCCAAGAGACCCAGTACTTC. V usage is TRBV5-1 and J usage is TRBJ2-5; tentatively, D is TRBD1 (5 bases). This CDR3 is built from 13 residues. In germline, CDR1 is SGHRS, CDR2 YFSETQ. V shed 4 bases and J shed 1 base, with 8 bases lying between them.

This chain joins TRBV15 and TRBJ2-2; D is uncertain. V was cut by 2 bases and J by 6 bases, with 7 bases left in between. Germline V gene sequence: CDR1 LNHNV, CDR2 YYDKDF (reference sequence). The length of the CDR3 is 13 residues. CDR3 DNA sequence: TGTGCCACCAGCAGAAACGAGGCCGGGGAGCTGTTTTTT. Its translation: CATSRNEAGELFF.

This clone was detected only a few times. The chain uses TRBV6-5 and TRBJ1-2; D might be TRBD1 (5 bases). V lost 2 bases and J lost 8, with 15 bases in between. Germline V gives CDR1 MNHEY, CDR2 SVGAGI. This CDR3 has 14 amino acids. Written as DNA, the CDR3 is TGTGCCAGCAGTTACAACTGGGGACGGGGGGGCTACACCTTC. Encoded protein: CASSYNWGRGGYTF.

The V and J genes are TRBV30 and TRBJ1-2; possible D gene TRBD1, 6 bases. This CDR3 region has 13 residues. Looked up from germline, CDR1 is GTSNPN and CDR2 is SVGIG (reference sequence). V was shortened by 2 bases and J by 7 bases, with 14 bases between the two germline ends. The CDR3 sequence: CAWSWSRGLGYTF. CDR3 sequence (DNA): TGTGCCTGGAGTTGGAGCAGGGGCCTTGGCTACACCTTC. The whole variable domain, filled in from reference TRBV30 and TRBJ1-2, reads SQTIHQWPATLVQPVGSPLSLECTVEGTSNPNLYWYRQAAGRGLQLLFYSVGIGQISSEVPQNLSASRPQDRQFILSSKKLLLSDSGFYLCAWSWSRGLGYTFGSGTRLTVV.

This clone occurred a few times. V and J are TRBV6-5 and TRBJ1-6; 7 positions agree with TRBD1. CDR1 and CDR2 (germline): MNHEY, SVGAGI. This CDR3 spans 14 amino acids. Unmatched junction bases numbered 7, after V lost 10 bases and J lost 4 bases. CDR3 sequence (DNA): TGTGCCATCTCCAGGGACAGATATAATTCACCCCTCCACTTT. Translating it yields CAISRDRYNSPLHF.

The chain employs TRBV11-2 and TRBJ1-2; TRBD1 aligns across 8 bases. With 5 bases clipped from V and 4 bases from J, the junction kept 9 bases outside the gene matches. CDR1 and CDR2 (germline): SGHAT, FQNNGV. The CDR3 is made up of 15 amino acids. The CDR3 coding sequence is TGTGCCAGCAGCCCGCGGACAGGGTTCGGCTATGGCTACACCTTC. This translates into CASSPRTGFGYGYTF. The whole variable domain, remainder taken from reference TRBV11-2 and TRBJ1-2, is EAGVAQSPRYKIIEKRQSVAFWCNPISGHATLYWYQQILGQGPKLLIQFQNNGVVDDSQLPKDRFSAERLKGVDSTLKIQPAKLEDSAVYLCASSPRTGFGYGYTFGSGTRLTVV.

This clone was counted a few times. V is TRBV9 and J is TRBJ2-1; 9 bases are shared with TRBD1. Germline loops: CDR1 SGDLS, CDR2 YYNGEE. This CDR3 region has 16 residues. V gave up 0 bases and J gave up 10 bases; unmatched junction bases: 11. CDR3 loop: CASSVGDRVLGGEQFF. In DNA form, the CDR3 reads TGTGCCAGCAGCGTAGGGGACAGGGTTTTGGGGGGCGAGCAGTTCTTC.

CDR3 sequence (DNA): TGCGCCAGCAGCCATAGCAGGGGGCGGCAAGAGACCCAGTACTTC. Amino acid sequence: CASSHSRGRQETQYF. The V gene is TRBV4-3, the J gene TRBJ2-5; 8 bases align to TRBD1. This CDR3 region has 15 residues. J lost 2 bases, V lost 3 bases, and 5 bases had no gene match. Germline assignment: CDR1 LGHNA and CDR2 YSLEER.